Below, 9 T cell receptor beta chains from the same sample are listed, as sequenced in a study of blood T cell repertoires in COVID-19. Libraries were prepared by immunoSEQ multiplex PCR; TCRdb keeps only in-frame clonotypes and omits some of them. The sample lists under 45,000 clones, nearly 80% seen once, with less than 35% in the top ten. What was sequenced was peripheral blood. These receptors originate from a man of 80 years or more with acute or convalescent COVID-19.

With regard to this clone: Other DNA sequences from this sample encode an identical CDR3 as well. The chain combines TRBV6-5 with TRBJ1-2, with 9 bases fitting TRBD1. The CDR3 extends over 14 amino acids. Trimming removed 7 bases from V and 1 base from J; junction bases left unmatched: 4. Germline loops: CDR1 MNHEY, CDR2 SVGAGI. The CDR3 DNA reads as TGTGCCAGCACCAAGACAGGGGGTAACTATGGCTACACCTTC. As protein: CASTKTGGNYGYTF.

This chain links TRBV7-6 with TRBJ2-5, with 10 bases aligning to TRBD2. This CDR3 is 16 amino acids long. The V gene's germline CDR1 is SGHVS and CDR2 FNYEAQ. V lost 5 bases and J lost 0; bases outside the gene matches: 6. CDR3 sequence reads: CASSPTSGSYQETQYF. CDR3 bases: TGTGCCAGCAGCCCGACTAGCGGGTCGTACCAAGAGACCCAGTACTTC. Drawing the rest from reference TRBV7-6 and TRBJ2-5, the complete variable domain is GAGVSQSPRYKVTKRGQDVALRCDPISGHVSLYWYRQALGQGPEFLTYFNYEAQQDKSGLPNDRFSAERPEGSISTLTIQRTEQRDSAMYRCASSPTSGSYQETQYFGPGTRLLVL.

This clone has more than one count but fewer than ten. The chain recombines TRBV5-1 with TRBJ1-1; D is possibly TRBD1 (5 bases). This CDR3 region has 14 residues. The germline V and J ends were trimmed by 3 bases and 3 bases, with 12 bases remaining between them. Germline V CDR1 and CDR2: SGHRS, YFSETQ. The chain's CDR3 is CASSSGHMDTEAFF. CDR3 nucleotides: TGCGCCAGCAGCTCAGGACATATGGACACTGAAGCTTTCTTT.

DNA of the CDR3: TGCGCCAGCAGTCAAGCGGGGACGGAGAACACTGAAGCTTTCTTT. As protein: CASSQAGTENTEAFF. The chain couples TRBV5-1 to TRBJ1-1, with D perhaps TRBD1 (5 bases). Trimming removed 5 bases at V and 1 base at J, with 15 bases between. The CDR3 runs 15 residues. Per the germline V gene, CDR1 is SGHRS and CDR2 is YFSETQ.

This chain joins TRBV7-2 and TRBJ2-1; 7 nucleotides match TRBD2. Germline CDR1 is SGHTA and CDR2 is FQGNSA. After removal of 5 bases from V and 1 base from J, the junction contained 8 bases not matched to a gene. The CDR3 contains 16 residues. The CDR3 DNA reads as TGTGCCAGCAGCCTGCACGACGGGAGGTCCTACAATGAGCAGTTCTTC. This translates into CASSLHDGRSYNEQFF.

The chain uses TRBV5-4 and TRBJ2-1, with 7 bases aligning to TRBD1. The CDR3 totals 16 residues. Germline trimming cut 4 bases from V and 3 bases from J; bases unmatched to any gene: 10. CDR1 is SGHNT, CDR2 YYREEE, per germline (reference sequence). The CDR3 region is CASSLPGQRNYNEQFF. Written as DNA, the CDR3 is TGTGCCAGCAGCCTGCCGGGACAGCGGAACTACAATGAGCAGTTCTTC. The variable domain in full, with the rest retrieved from reference TRBV5-4 and TRBJ2-1, is ETGVTQSPTHLIKTRGQQVTLRCSSQSGHNTVSWYQQALGQGPQFIFQYYREEENGRGNFPPRFSGLQFPNYSSELNVNALELDDSALYLCASSLPGQRNYNEQFFGPGTRLTVL.

The genes are TRBV3-1 (or the pseudogene TRBV3-2) and TRBJ2-7; 9 bases are shared with TRBD1. This CDR3 is built from 14 residues. The V gene end was trimmed by 0 bases and the J gene end by 7 bases; junction bases not matched to a gene: 4. Looked up from germline, CDR1 is LGHDT and CDR2 is YNNKEL (reference sequence). Here the CDR3 reads CASSQDTGGWEQYF. The CDR3 nucleotides read TGTGCCAGCAGCCAAGATACAGGGGGCTGGGAGCAGTACTTC.

V is TRBV6-2 or TRBV6-3 and J is TRBJ2-1; the D gene is possibly TRBD2 (7 bases). Trimming took off 5 bases at V and 7 bases at J, with 18 bases between the two ends. This CDR3 spans 15 amino acids. The V gene's germline CDR1 is MNHEY and CDR2 SVGEGT. The CDR3 spells CASSNTLGGHNEQFF. The CDR3 DNA reads TGTGCCAGCAGTAACACTCTGGGGGGGCATAATGAGCAGTTCTTC.

The V gene is TRBV4-3, the J gene TRBJ2-3; D is undetermined. This CDR3 region has 14 residues. Trimming pared 1 base from V and 2 bases from J, leaving 7 bases between. Germline CDR1 is LGHNA and CDR2 is YSLEER. The CDR3, as DNA: TGCGCCAGCAGCCAAGTTCTAGTCACAGATACGCAGTATTTT. It is translated as CASSQVLVTDTQYF.